Each of the 19 T cell receptor beta chains below was sequenced from the same sample in a study of T-cell memory formation after mild COVID-19. TCRdb itself ran the 5' RACE reads through MiXCR, one entry per CDR3 protein. This table has around 200,000 distinct CDR3 sequences, about a fifth appearing once. Sequencing was carried out using PBMCs or a T cell subset sorted from them (not recorded which). Source of these receptors: an adult woman who had mild COVID-19 (a few samples of this study predate the infection). Cell type and time point are not known.

This clonotype showed up just a few times. The J gene is TRBJ1-1, the V gene TRBV6-6; 8 nucleotides line up with TRBD1. Per the germline V gene, CDR1 is MNHNY and CDR2 is SVGAGI (reference sequence). The CDR3 runs to 15 residues. V was clipped by 3 bases and J by 3 bases; unmatched bases: 6. The CDR3 DNA reads TGTGCCAGCAGTTATCAGGGGGCGGCGGACACTGAAGCTTTCTTT. This translates into CASSYQGAADTEAFF.

The chain employs TRBV27 and TRBJ1-1; D is possibly TRBD1 (5 bases). This CDR3 contains 11 residues. Germline CDR1 reads MNHEY; CDR2 reads SMNVEV (reference sequence). The V and J ends lost 7 bases and 5 bases respectively, with 8 bases between them. The CDR3 here is CASTQGTEAFF. DNA for the CDR3: TGTGCCAGCACGCAGGGTACTGAAGCTTTCTTT.

This clonotype was found a few times. The chain combines TRBV6-5 with TRBJ2-2; TRBD2 aligns across 13 bases. The V gene's germline CDR1 is MNHEY and CDR2 SVGAGI. V shed 2 bases, J shed 4 bases, and the junction held 10 bases outside the gene matches. The CDR3 has 19 residues. The CDR3 coding sequence is TGTGCCAGCAGTTACGGTGGACTAGCGGGAGAGTCGGGCACCGGGGAGCTGTTTTTT. Translating gives CASSYGGLAGESGTGELFF.

The rearrangement joins TRBV5-1 to TRBJ2-1; 8 bases align to TRBD1. The germline V gene encodes CDR1 SGHRS and CDR2 YFSETQ. CDR3 size: 17 residues. After removal of 4 bases from V and 3 bases from J, the junction contained 12 bases not matched to a gene. The CDR3: CASSPLTGEYVYNEQFF. Written as DNA, the CDR3 is TGCGCCAGCAGCCCACTGACAGGGGAGTATGTCTACAATGAGCAGTTCTTC.

This clonotype has at least ten counts. The chain recombines TRBV2 with TRBJ2-1; possibly TRBD2 for D (6 bases). CDR3 length equals 16 residues. V gave up 4 bases and J gave up 5 bases, with 18 bases separating them. Per germline, CDR1 SNHLY and CDR2 FYNNEI. Here the CDR3 reads CASSVPRDSLHNEQFF. CDR3 DNA sequence: TGTGCCAGCAGTGTCCCCCGGGACTCACTTCACAATGAGCAGTTCTTC.

The CDR3 DNA reads TGTGCCAGCGCCGGGGGGGCGGGGGAGCAGTTCTTC. It is translated as CASAGGAGEQFF. The chain uses TRBV12-3 or TRBV12-4 and TRBJ2-1; 8 nucleotides agree with TRBD2. This CDR3 is built from 12 residues. V was clipped by 8 bases and J by 10 bases; unmatched bases: 7.

The chain has TRBV10-3 and TRBJ2-7; 9 bases are shared with TRBD2. The germline V gene has CDR1 ENHRY and CDR2 SYGVKD. J gave up 4 bases and V 6 bases, and 7 bases lay outside the gene matches. The CDR3 covers 14 residues. The DNA for the CDR3 is TGTGCCATCAGAGCTGCTAGCGGGGTGTACGAGCAGTACTTC. Translating gives CAIRAASGVYEQYF.

This clonotype was counted between two and nine times. V gene TRBV6-5 combines with J gene TRBJ2-1; no clear D. V shed 6 bases and J shed 13 bases, with 22 bases lying between them. The germline CDR1 and CDR2 sequences are MNHEY and SVGAGI. CDR3 length: 14 residues. The CDR3 coding sequence is TGTGCCAGCAGCTCCCGTAGGACGGCCCTTGATCAGTTCTTC. Encoded protein: CASSSRRTALDQFF.

V usage is TRBV29-1 and J usage is TRBJ2-7; 9 nucleotides match TRBD1. Looked up from germline, CDR1 is SQVTM and CDR2 is ANQGSEA. Trimming at V came to 8 bases and at J to 2 bases, leaving 10 bases not matched to a gene. The CDR3 has 14 residues. This CDR3 reads CSMVQGQGAYEQYF. CDR3 DNA: TGCAGCATGGTACAGGGACAGGGAGCCTACGAGCAGTACTTC.

The chain carries TRBV7-9 and TRBJ2-3, with D unclear. CDR1 is SEHNR and CDR2 is FQNEAQ in the germline V gene (reference sequence). V shed 1 base and J shed 1 base, with 6 bases lying between them. There are 14 residues in the CDR3. CDR3 in amino acids: CASSLVAGTDTQYF. The CDR3 DNA reads TGTGCCAGCAGCTTAGTGGCAGGCACAGATACGCAGTATTTT.

The chain couples TRBV30 to TRBJ1-4; the D is unclear. This CDR3 contains 12 residues. V was pared by 2 bases and J by 6 bases, with 7 bases between. Germline CDR1 is GTSNPN and CDR2 is SVGIG (reference sequence). As DNA, the CDR3 is TGTGCCTGGAGTATTTGGGATGAAAAACTGTTTTTT. As protein: CAWSIWDEKLFF. Filled out from reference TRBV30 and TRBJ1-4, the complete variable domain reads SQTIHQWPATLVQPVGSPLSLECTVEGTSNPNLYWYRQAAGRGLQLLFYSVGIGQISSEVPQNLSASRPQDRQFILSSKKLLLSDSGFYLCAWSIWDEKLFFGSGTQLSVL.

This clonotype was seen a handful of times. The genes are TRBV7-9 and TRBJ1-1, with 7 bases identical to TRBD1. V lost 2 bases and J lost 4; bases outside the gene matches: 10. This CDR3 is built from 16 residues. Germline CDR1 reads SEHNR; CDR2 reads FQNEAQ (reference sequence). This chain's CDR3 is CASSLSAQGEGTEAFF. DNA for the CDR3: TGTGCCAGCAGCTTAAGTGCGCAGGGGGAGGGCACTGAAGCTTTCTTT.

This clonotype was observed a handful of times. CDR3 amino acids: CASSRSPGTGSPETQYF. CDR3 coding DNA: TGCGCCAGCAGCCGCTCCCCGGGGACAGGGTCCCCGGAGACCCAGTACTTC. The chain has TRBV5-1 and TRBJ2-5; 9 bases fit TRBD1. CDR1 and CDR2 from the germline V gene are SGHRS and YFSETQ. The CDR3 is made up of 17 amino acids. Unmatched junction bases numbered 15, after V lost 4 bases and J lost 5 bases. Looking up the rest from reference TRBV5-1 and TRBJ2-5 gives the full variable domain: KAGVTQTPRYLIKTRGQQVTLSCSPISGHRSVSWYQQTPGQGLQFLFEYFSETQRNKGNFPGRFSGRQFSNSRSEMNVSTLELGDSALYLCASSRSPGTGSPETQYFGPGTRLLVL.

The table lists this clonotype with a few counts. The chain couples TRBV24-1 to TRBJ1-1; tentatively, D is TRBD1 (5 bases). The V and J ends lost 3 bases and 3 bases respectively, with 7 bases between them. The CDR3 extends over 13 amino acids. The germline V gene has CDR1 KGHDR and CDR2 SFDVKD. The CDR3 region is CATSDTGYTEAFF. The CDR3, as DNA: TGTGCCACCAGTGATACAGGATACACTGAAGCTTTCTTT.

The chain employs TRBV7-8 and TRBJ1-5, with D tentatively TRBD1 (5 bases). Germline V gene lookup returns CDR1 SGHVS and CDR2 FQNEAQ. The CDR3 has 14 residues. V was shortened by 1 base and J by 7 bases, with 11 bases between the two germline ends. CDR3 coding DNA: TGTGCCAGCAGCTTAGGAGGGGTGGACCAGCCCCAGCATTTT. Translated, it gives CASSLGGVDQPQHF.

The gene calls are TRBV5-6 and TRBJ2-3; D gene ambiguous. The length of the CDR3 is 14 residues. V was clipped by 4 bases and J by 0 bases, with 9 bases between them. Germline V CDR1 and CDR2: SGHDT, YYEEEE. In DNA form, the CDR3 reads TGTGCCAGCAGCCTAAGGCCAAGCACAGATACGCAGTATTTT. Its translation: CASSLRPSTDTQYF.

This clonotype was seen a single time. The V gene is TRBV4-3, the J gene TRBJ2-3; no clear D. This CDR3 has 20 residues. V was shortened by 5 bases and J by 3 bases, with 30 bases between the two germline ends. Germline V lookup: CDR1 LGHNA, CDR2 YSLEER. This CDR3 is CASSARFLPVRTSSTDTQYF. Written as DNA, the CDR3 is TGCGCCAGCAGCGCAAGGTTCCTTCCCGTAAGGACCAGTAGTACAGATACGCAGTATTTT.

This clonotype turned up a few times. The V call is TRBV24-1, the J call TRBJ2-3, with a tentative D call TRBD1 (6 bases). Germline values: CDR1 KGHDR, CDR2 SFDVKD. The CDR3 runs to 13 residues. Trimming pared 8 bases from V and 2 bases from J, leaving 10 bases between. CDR3 nucleotide sequence: TGTGCCACCAAAGGGGGTACCACAGATACGCAGTATTTT. This gives the protein CATKGGTTDTQYF.

V and J are TRBV25-1 and TRBJ2-2; D is perhaps TRBD1 or TRBD2 (5 bases each). V was clipped by 7 bases and J by 6 bases, with 33 bases between them. From germline, CDR1 is MGHDK and CDR2 SYGVNS. The CDR3 is 20 residues long. DNA for the CDR3: TGTGCCAGCACCGCTTTTACTGGTCGGGGACCGGGAAGTCTGGCCGGGGAGCTGTTTTTT. It specifies CASTAFTGRGPGSLAGELFF. Filled out from reference TRBV25-1 and TRBJ2-2, the complete variable domain reads EADIYQTPRYLVIGTGKKITLECSQTMGHDKMYWYQQDPGMELHLIHYSYGVNSTEKGDLSSESTVSRIRTEHFPLTLESARPSHTSQYLCASTAFTGRGPGSLAGELFFGEGSRLTVL.